The T cell receptor beta chain described here comes from a study of T-cell reconstitution after alpha-beta-depleted transplantation in children. General observations from the study: T cells produced anew were the main source of T-cell counts and diversity one year after transplant.

This CDR3 is built from 16 residues. V lost 2 bases, J lost 3 bases, and 4 bases stayed unmatched. Germline loops: CDR1 SGHVS, CDR2 FQNEAQ. Preparing the TCRbeta library involved the use of unique molecular identifiers. TCRdb reprocessed the PCR reads via MiXCR and lists one record per CDR3 protein. Of approximately 190,000 distinct CDR3 sequences listed, 7.5% to 9.5% are singletons. Concerning this clonotype: Its specificity is unknown.

The chain carries TRBV7-8 and TRBJ1-6; 7 bases map to TRBD1. This clonotype originated in a male patient aged 2-10 years who had a stem cell transplant for acute myeloid leukemia, so the T cells may come from the graft donor. This sample comprised PBMCs, mostly from graft donor cells, obtained 360 days after TCRalphabeta/CD19-depleted stem cell transplant. CDR3 sequence: CASSLRGQVYNSPLHF. DNA for the CDR3: TGTGCCAGCAGCTTACGAGGACAGGTCTATAATTCACCCCTCCACTTT.